What follows are 27 T cell receptor beta chains derived from one specimen sequenced in a study of blood T cell repertoires in COVID-19. Assay: immunoSEQ multiplex PCR; the TCRdb copy retains only in-frame clones and omits some. The table has around 130,000 clones, around nine tenths seen once. The material sequenced was peripheral blood. These TCRs come from a man aged 50 to 60 with active or convalescent COVID-19.

The chain joins TRBV29-1 to TRBJ2-7, with D uncertain. The CDR3 covers 14 residues. CDR1 SQVTM and CDR2 ANQGSEA come from the germline V gene. Deletions cut 0 bases from V and 5 bases from J, with 14 bases between. The CDR3 protein is CSVEDPARGDEQYF. The CDR3 region has the DNA TGCAGCGTTGAAGATCCGGCACGCGGCGACGAGCAGTACTTC.

This chain joins TRBV15 and TRBJ1-2; D may be TRBD1 (5 bases). There are 15 residues in the CDR3. From germline, CDR1 is LNHNV and CDR2 YYDKDF (reference sequence). V lost 3 bases and J lost 8, with 19 bases in between. For the CDR3, the DNA is TGTGCCACCAGCAGGATGACAGTGGGGCGAGGCGGCTACACCTTC. This encodes CATSRMTVGRGGYTF.

The chain combines TRBV19 with TRBJ2-1; 11 bases line up with TRBD1. This CDR3 has 16 residues. Germline CDR1 LNHDA, CDR2 SQIVND (reference sequence). Trimming cost V 7 bases and J 7 bases; bases outside gene matches: 12. The CDR3 region has the DNA TGTGCCAGTACCCAATTTCGGACAGGGGGCAGGAATGAGCAGTTCTTC. Its protein is CASTQFRTGGRNEQFF.

The chain employs TRBV5-1 and TRBJ2-3, with 12 bases lining up with TRBD1. The junction had 7 bases not matched to a gene; V was cut back by 4 bases and J by 1 base. The CDR3 contains 17 residues. CDR1 and CDR2 (germline): SGHRS, YFSETQ. The CDR3 DNA sequence: TGCGCCAGCAGCCCGGGACAGGGGGCTATCGGCACAGATACGCAGTATTTT. Its translation is CASSPGQGAIGTDTQYF.

The chain joins TRBV5-1 to TRBJ2-7; D gene ambiguous. The CDR3 is 13 amino acids. V lost 2 bases and J 3 bases, leaving 9 bases between the germline ends. Germline loops: CDR1 SGHRS, CDR2 YFSETQ. The CDR3 DNA sequence: TGCGCCAGCAGCTTTACAGAAAGCTACGAGCAGTACTTC. It yields the protein CASSFTESYEQYF. The full variable domain, its missing parts supplied by reference TRBV5-1 and TRBJ2-7, is KAGVTQTPRYLIKTRGQQVTLSCSPISGHRSVSWYQQTPGQGLQFLFEYFSETQRNKGNFPGRFSGRQFSNSRSEMNVSTLELGDSALYLCASSFTESYEQYFGPGTRLTVT.

The chain employs TRBV5-1 and TRBJ1-1; D perhaps matches TRBD1 (6 bases). This CDR3 comprises 15 residues. V was shortened by 0 bases and J by 5 bases, with 14 bases between the two germline ends. Germline CDR1 is SGHRS and CDR2 is YFSETQ. In nucleotides, the CDR3 is TGCGCCAGCAGCTTGGATTCTGGGACACCAACTGAAGCTTTCTTT. Its translation: CASSLDSGTPTEAFF.

The gene calls are TRBV28 and TRBJ2-3; TRBD2 aligns across 9 bases. The CDR3 has 15 amino acids. The V segment lost 5 bases and the J segment 6 bases; nucleotides outside the gene matches: 9. Germline V gene sequence: CDR1 MDHEN, CDR2 SYDVKM. The CDR3 DNA reads TGTGCCAGCAGTGCCGGGACTAGCCCGGTGGATACGCAGTATTTT. The encoded protein is CASSAGTSPVDTQYF.

V and J are TRBV4-1 and TRBJ1-1; 7 nucleotides align to TRBD1. The CDR3 runs to 16 residues. CDR1 MGHRA and CDR2 YSYEKL come from the germline V gene. The junction had 9 bases not matched to a gene; V was cut back by 1 base and J by 4 bases. The CDR3 region has the DNA TGCGCCAGCAGCCAAGGACAGGGTAGGGCGAGCACTGAAGCTTTCTTT. Amino acids: CASSQGQGRASTEAFF.

This chain links TRBV6-5 with TRBJ2-7, with 9 bases matching TRBD1. V lost 8 bases and J lost 4; bases outside the gene matches: 3. The CDR3 is made up of 12 amino acids. The germline V gene has CDR1 MNHEY and CDR2 SVGAGI. Written as DNA, the CDR3 is TGTGCCAGCGACAGGGGGGTTTACGAGCAGTACTTC. Its translation: CASDRGVYEQYF.

In its sample, this clone was seen once. The chain combines TRBV30 with TRBJ2-2; perhaps TRBD1 as D (7 bases). This CDR3 comprises 21 residues. Germline V gene data show CDR1 as GTSNPN and CDR2 as SVGIG (reference sequence). With 4 bases removed from V and 6 bases from J, the gap between germline ends came to 36 bases. CDR3 amino acids: CAWIPRSLLDRGGRGAGELFF. CDR3 sequence (DNA): TGTGCCTGGATCCCCCGATCTCTACTCGATCGAGGGGGCAGGGGGGCCGGGGAGCTGTTTTTT.

V gene TRBV6-5 combines with J gene TRBJ2-7; D might be TRBD1 (5 bases). Germline CDR1 is MNHEY and CDR2 is SVGAGI. Trimming removed 2 bases from V and 6 bases from J, with 17 bases in between. The CDR3 is 15 residues long. CDR3: CASSYHQGISAEQYF. CDR3 nucleotides: TGTGCCAGCAGTTACCACCAGGGTATATCGGCCGAGCAGTACTTC.

The rearrangement links TRBV18 to TRBJ1-6, with 8 bases lining up with TRBD1. Trimming removed 5 bases from V and 9 bases from J; junction bases left unmatched: 3. Per the germline V gene, CDR1 is KGHSH and CDR2 is LQKENI. The CDR3 has 13 amino acids. CDR3 loop: CASSGTGGSPLHF. Here the CDR3 DNA reads TGTGCCAGCTCAGGTACAGGGGGTTCACCCCTCCACTTT.

The J gene is TRBJ2-3, the V gene TRBV4-1, with 7 bases fitting TRBD2. This CDR3 contains 16 residues. V was pared by 3 bases and J by 7 bases, with 13 bases of the junction left unmatched. Germline assignment: CDR1 MGHRA and CDR2 YSYEKL. In DNA, the CDR3 is TGCGCCAGCAGCCAGACCACGGGGGGAACACAATATACGCAGTATTTT. Protein product: CASSQTTGGTQYTQYF.

The V and J genes are TRBV12-5 and TRBJ2-5; D possibly corresponds to TRBD1 (5 bases). This CDR3 is built from 15 residues. Trimming removed 2 bases from V and 7 bases from J, with 17 bases in between. The germline gives CDR1 LGHNT, CDR2 FRNRAP. CDR3 nucleotides: TGTGCTAGTGGTTTGCCCCTGGGGCCTGGTTGGACCCAGTACTTC. Translating it yields CASGLPLGPGWTQYF.

The V call is TRBV6-5, the J call TRBJ2-5, with 11 bases identical to TRBD2. Germline values: CDR1 MNHEY, CDR2 SVGAGI. Trimming cost V 6 bases and J 1 base; bases outside gene matches: 4. The CDR3 consists of 15 residues. CDR3 DNA sequence: TGTGCCAGCAGGGGACTAGCGGCGCTCCAAGAGACCCAGTACTTC. Translating it yields CASRGLAALQETQYF.

This clone was counted between two and nine times. This sequence joins TRBV6-5 and TRBJ2-7, with 7 bases aligning to TRBD1. The CDR3 is 15 amino acids. Germline CDR1 MNHEY, CDR2 SVGAGI. Trimming removed 5 bases from V and 4 bases from J; junction bases left unmatched: 11. The CDR3 nucleotides are TGTGCCAGCAGTCGCTCACCCGGGACAGAATACGAGCAGTACTTC. Translating gives CASSRSPGTEYEQYF.

This sequence joins TRBV10-3 and TRBJ1-2; TRBD1 aligns across 8 bases. CDR1 is ENHRY and CDR2 is SYGVKD in the germline V gene. The CDR3 contains 14 residues. V was clipped by 2 bases and J by 5 bases; unmatched bases: 4. Here the CDR3 DNA reads TGTGCCATCAGTGAGGACAGGGGAACTTATGGCTACACCTTC. Protein product: CAISEDRGTYGYTF.

This clone was seen just once. The chain combines TRBV9 with TRBJ1-4; TRBD1 aligns across 10 bases. The V gene's germline CDR1 is SGDLS and CDR2 YYNGEE. The CDR3 runs 14 residues. After removal of 2 bases from V and 8 bases from J, the junction contained 3 bases not matched to a gene. The CDR3 sequence: CASSVTGGEEKLFF. In DNA, the CDR3 is TGTGCCAGCAGCGTGACAGGGGGCGAGGAAAAACTGTTTTTT.

This clone was seen only a few times. The chain is built from TRBV28 and TRBJ1-2, with 9 positions matching TRBD1. V trimming: 6 bases; J trimming: 9 bases; junction bases outside the gene matches: 11. The CDR3 covers 14 residues. Germline CDR1 MDHEN, CDR2 SYDVKM. The DNA of the CDR3 is TGTGCCAGCAGAGTCCTATCCGGGACAGGGAGCTACACCTTC. Amino acid sequence: CASRVLSGTGSYTF.

This clone was observed a single time. The chain uses TRBV5-1 and TRBJ2-3, with TRBD2 identical over 10 bases. The ends lost 0 bases at V and 13 bases at J; junction bases unmatched: 11. CDR3 size: 15 residues. CDR1 and CDR2 from the germline V gene are SGHRS and YFSETQ. CDR3 coding DNA: TGCGCCAGCAGCTTGGCCGTAGCGGGAGGCCCGGGGGAGTATTTT. Residues: CASSLAVAGGPGEYF. The full variable domain, its missing parts supplied by reference TRBV5-1 and TRBJ2-3, is KAGVTQTPRYLIKTRGQQVTLSCSPISGHRSVSWYQQTPGQGLQFLFEYFSETQRNKGNFPGRFSGRQFSNSRSEMNVSTLELGDSALYLCASSLAVAGGPGEYFGPGTRLTVL.

The V and J genes are TRBV19 and TRBJ1-5, with 11 bases aligning to TRBD1. The CDR3 runs to 15 residues. V gave up 5 bases and J gave up 3 bases; unmatched junction bases: 3. The germline V gene encodes CDR1 LNHDA and CDR2 SQIVND (reference sequence). Here the CDR3 reads CASSLDRGHNQPQHF. The DNA for the CDR3 is TGTGCCAGTAGTTTGGACAGGGGGCACAATCAGCCCCAGCATTTT.

The CDR3 reads CASSNTRNQPQHF. The DNA for the CDR3 is TGTGCCAGTAGTAATACTCGCAATCAGCCCCAGCATTTT. The genes are TRBV19 and TRBJ1-5, with D unresolved. Germline V CDR1 and CDR2: LNHDA, SQIVND (reference sequence). The germline V and J ends were trimmed by 4 bases and 2 bases, with 6 bases remaining between them. The CDR3 spans 13 residues.

The chain is built from TRBV6-5 and TRBJ2-5; D is perhaps TRBD1 (6 bases). In germline, CDR1 is MNHEY, CDR2 SVGAGI. V was clipped by 2 bases and J by 2 bases, with 9 bases between them. The CDR3 consists of 14 residues. CDR3 protein: CASSYGTSQETQYF. In DNA, the CDR3 is TGTGCCAGCAGTTACGGGACAAGTCAAGAGACCCAGTACTTC.

This clone was counted between two and nine times. V gene TRBV7-2 combines with J gene TRBJ2-2, with 9 bases identical to TRBD2. V dropped 4 bases and J dropped 7; count of bases not matched to a gene: 7. This CDR3 is built from 15 residues. Germline-derived CDR1 and CDR2 are SGHTA and FQGNSA. The CDR3 loop reads CASSSLAGFIGELFF. The CDR3 DNA reads as TGTGCCAGCAGCTCTCTAGCGGGGTTTATCGGGGAGCTGTTTTTT.

V usage is TRBV5-1 and J usage is TRBJ2-3, with D perhaps matching TRBD1 (5 bases). V lost 2 bases, J lost 0 bases, and 10 bases lay in between. CDR3 length: 15 residues. Germline V gives CDR1 SGHRS, CDR2 YFSETQ. CDR3 loop: CASSLGATSTDTQYF. The CDR3, as DNA: TGCGCCAGCAGCTTAGGGGCAACAAGCACAGATACGCAGTATTTT.

This clone came up a few times. The chain joins TRBV10-3 to TRBJ2-5; the match to TRBD1 covers 11 bases. Germline V gene lookup returns CDR1 ENHRY and CDR2 SYGVKD. The J segment lost 4 bases and the V segment lost 6 bases, leaving 4 bases of the junction unmatched. The CDR3 contains 14 residues. The CDR3 reads CAIRDRGQGETQYF. CDR3 sequence (DNA): TGTGCCATCAGGGACAGGGGGCAGGGAGAGACCCAGTACTTC.

This clone turned up a few times. The chain uses TRBV4-3 and TRBJ2-7, with a weak D call TRBD1 (6 bases). CDR3 size: 14 residues. The ends were cut back, 5 bases at V and 0 bases at J, with 11 bases in the middle. CDR1 is LGHNA, CDR2 YSLEER, per germline. CDR3 in DNA: TGCGCCAGCAGCTTAGACAGGAGCTCCTACGAGCAGTACTTC. The encoded protein is CASSLDRSSYEQYF.